Sequencing of this TCR beta chain was carried out in a study of cytomegalovirus exposure and HLA in healthy donors. Study conclusions and caveats: A list of approximately 160 TCR beta chains associated with cytomegalovirus was given. Common viral pathogens seemed, in a later analysis, to connect with several of the most significant clusters.

Germline V CDR1 and CDR2: SGHRS, YFSETQ. This CDR3 has 16 residues. The V end was cut by 4 bases, the J end by 4 bases, with 19 bases between. Comments on this clone: Its antigen is unidentified.

Amplification used 60 Vbeta primers and 13 Jbeta primers. Sequencing used immunoSEQ multiplex PCR; TCRdb keeps in-frame clones, though not all of them. The ten top clones account for about 6.3%, within a sample of some 41,000 clones. This TCR was recovered from a man aged 30 to 45 in good health and CMV-seronegative. The sample was PBMCs. The chain carries TRBV5-1 and TRBJ2-3; perhaps TRBD2 as D (5 bases). CDR3 sequence reads: CASSPQRNPTADTQYF. The CDR3 DNA sequence: TGCGCCAGCAGCCCCCAGCGGAACCCGACCGCAGATACGCAGTATTTT.